The next 20 T cell receptor beta chains were all read from a single sample in a study of cytomegalovirus exposure and HLA in healthy donors. The PCR contained 60 Vbeta and 13 Jbeta primers. The assay was immunoSEQ multiplex PCR, and TCRdb's table has in-frame clones only and misses some. Here the sample spans tens of thousands of clones, roughly 90% being singletons. What was sequenced was PBMCs. Receptor source: a woman aged 40 to 49 in good health and CMV-seropositive.

This chain uses TRBV7-2 with TRBJ2-5, with 10 bases that match TRBD2. Trimming at V came to 4 bases and at J to 4 bases, leaving 3 bases not matched to a gene. CDR1 SGHTA and CDR2 FQGNSA come from the germline V gene. CDR3 length: 14 amino acids. The CDR3, as DNA: TGTGCCAGCAGCTCCTCTAGCGGGGGAGAGACCCAGTACTTC. Translating gives CASSSSSGGETQYF.

The gene calls are TRBV9 and TRBJ2-3; the match to TRBD1 covers 7 bases. CDR3 size: 11 residues. From germline, CDR1 is SGDLS and CDR2 YYNGEE. The V gene end was trimmed by 3 bases and the J gene end by 11 bases; junction bases not matched to a gene: 3. The CDR3 bases are TGTGCCAGCAGCGGAGGGGGCAGGCAGTATTTT. Encoded protein: CASSGGGRQYF.

This clone was seen a single time. The genes are TRBV14 and TRBJ1-1, with 8 bases that match TRBD1. This CDR3 contains 12 residues. V lost 6 bases and J lost 6; bases outside the gene matches: 3. Per germline, CDR1 SGHDN and CDR2 FVKESK. The chain's CDR3 is CASRLQGAEAFF. The CDR3 DNA reads as TGTGCCAGCAGGCTACAGGGGGCTGAAGCTTTCTTT.

This chain connects TRBV30 to TRBJ1-5; D gene uncertain. This CDR3 has 12 amino acids. The V gene's germline CDR1 is GTSNPN and CDR2 SVGIG (reference sequence). Trimming left V 3 bases short and J 6 bases short, with 9 bases between. In DNA, the CDR3 is TGTGCCTGGAGCGCGTGGAGTCAGCCCCAGCATTTT. It is translated as CAWSAWSQPQHF.

The chain uses TRBV5-1 and TRBJ2-3; D possibly corresponds to TRBD1 (6 bases). CDR3 length equals 14 residues. With 0 bases removed from V and 5 bases from J, the gap between germline ends came to 10 bases. The germline V gene has CDR1 SGHRS and CDR2 YFSETQ. The CDR3 bases are TGCGCCAGCAGCTTGGGCAGGGGCGGAGATACGCAGTATTTT. Protein sequence: CASSLGRGGDTQYF.

The J gene is TRBJ1-2, the V gene TRBV28; D possibly corresponds to TRBD1 (5 bases). The CDR3 has 11 amino acids. V was clipped by 8 bases and J by 7 bases, with 11 bases between them. The germline V gene encodes CDR1 MDHEN and CDR2 SYDVKM. The CDR3 nucleotides are TGTGCCAGCTCGGGGGTTGGTGGCTACACCTTC. As protein: CASSGVGGYTF.

This clone was counted a single time. The chain has TRBV7-3 and TRBJ2-6; D is unclear. This CDR3 has 16 residues. Germline V lookup: CDR1 SGHTA, CDR2 FQGTGA. V lost 5 bases, J lost 2 bases, and 13 bases lay in between. CDR3 nucleotide sequence: TGTGCCAGCAGCCAGAATCAGGTCCCTGGGGCCAACGTCCTGACTTTC. Protein sequence: CASSQNQVPGANVLTF.

This chain connects TRBV7-2 to TRBJ1-2; D gene ambiguous. The germline V gene encodes CDR1 SGHTA and CDR2 FQGNSA. The CDR3 has 12 amino acids. Trimming took off 1 base at V and 5 bases at J, with 5 bases between the two ends. The DNA of the CDR3 is TGTGCCAGCAGCTTAGGAACTTATGGCTACACCTTC. As protein: CASSLGTYGYTF.

V usage is TRBV19 and J usage is TRBJ1-2, with a tentative D call TRBD1 (6 bases). Germline-derived CDR1 and CDR2 are LNHDA and SQIVND (reference sequence). V was cut by 3 bases and J by 2 bases, with 7 bases left in between. This CDR3 has 13 amino acids. CDR3 protein: CASSMGQNYGYTF. The CDR3 DNA reads TGTGCCAGTAGTATGGGACAAAACTATGGCTACACCTTC.

The genes are TRBV18 and TRBJ2-3, with TRBD1 matching 9 bases. Germline V CDR1 and CDR2: KGHSH, LQKENI. The V segment lost 5 bases and the J segment 2 bases; nucleotides outside the gene matches: 11. The CDR3 is made up of 17 amino acids. The CDR3 loop is CASSAIGTGRPTDTQYF. The CDR3 nucleotides read TGTGCCAGCTCAGCAATCGGGACAGGGAGACCCACAGATACGCAGTATTTT.

The V and J genes are TRBV11-3 and TRBJ1-1, with D unresolved. This CDR3 contains 13 residues. Germline lookup yields CDR1 SGHNT and CDR2 YENEEA. Trimming cost V 3 bases and J 3 bases, with 8 bases left between them. The CDR3 here is CASSFAADTEAFF. The CDR3 DNA follows: TGTGCCAGCAGCTTTGCGGCGGACACTGAAGCTTTCTTT.

V gene TRBV6-1 combines with J gene TRBJ1-1; no reliable D call. The CDR3 is made up of 13 amino acids. Trimming removed 6 bases from V and 5 bases from J, with 13 bases in between. Looked up from germline, CDR1 is MNHNS and CDR2 is SASEGT. The CDR3 region is CASSPGVETEAFF. The DNA for the CDR3 is TGTGCCAGCAGCCCGGGTGTTGAGACTGAAGCTTTCTTT.

The gene calls are TRBV5-5 and TRBJ2-5, with a possible D match to TRBD2 (7 bases). The CDR3 sequence is 14 residues long. CDR1 and CDR2 from the germline V gene are SGHKS and YYEKEE (reference sequence). The ends were cut back, 1 base at V and 5 bases at J, with 12 bases in the middle. The CDR3: CASSLLGGLETQYF. The CDR3, as DNA: TGTGCCAGCAGCTTGTTGGGGGGGCTGGAGACCCAGTACTTC.

The sample holds one count of this clone. This sequence joins TRBV7-9 and TRBJ2-3, with a tentative D call TRBD2 (6 bases). The CDR3 is made up of 13 amino acids. V was pared by 3 bases and J by 4 bases, with 8 bases between. Per the germline V gene, CDR1 is SEHNR and CDR2 is FQNEAQ (reference sequence). For the CDR3, the DNA is TGTGCCAGCAGCTTCGCGGGGTCAGATACGCAGTATTTT. It translates to CASSFAGSDTQYF.

The genes are TRBV7-2 and TRBJ2-3, with 10 bases that match TRBD1. Trimming took 5 bases from V and 7 from J; bases not matched to a gene: 9. The CDR3 has 15 residues. Per germline, CDR1 SGHTA and CDR2 FQGNSA. This chain's CDR3 is CASSARDRGVNTQYF. The CDR3 nucleotides read TGTGCCAGCAGCGCCCGGGACAGGGGTGTGAATACGCAGTATTTT.

V gene TRBV7-2 combines with J gene TRBJ1-1, with D uncertain. Trimming cost V 0 bases and J 4 bases, with 12 bases left between them. CDR3 size: 15 residues. Per the germline V gene, CDR1 is SGHTA and CDR2 is FQGNSA. The CDR3 coding sequence is TGTGCCAGCAGCTTAGCTGTGACATACATCACTGAAGCTTTCTTT. Protein: CASSLAVTYITEAFF.

This rearrangement joins TRBV2 to TRBJ2-2; TRBD2 matches 14 bases. This CDR3 has 15 amino acids. The ends lost 9 bases at V and 2 bases at J; junction bases unmatched: 2. Per the germline V gene, CDR1 is SNHLY and CDR2 is FYNNEI. CDR3 loop: CARGTSGGNTGELFF. CDR3 DNA sequence: TGTGCCAGGGGGACTAGCGGGGGCAACACCGGGGAGCTGTTTTTT.

The chain joins TRBV6-5 to TRBJ1-1; 10 positions agree with TRBD1. V lost 8 bases, J lost 4 bases, and 7 bases stayed unmatched. This CDR3 has 14 amino acids. Germline values: CDR1 MNHEY, CDR2 SVGAGI. The CDR3 DNA reads TGTGCCAGCGTCCTGACAGGGGGCATCACTGAAGCTTTCTTT. Amino acids: CASVLTGGITEAFF.

The V and J genes are TRBV5-8 and TRBJ2-1; D uncertain. The V and J ends lost 1 base and 7 bases respectively, with 15 bases between them. Germline CDR1 is SGHTS and CDR2 is YDEGEE. CDR3 length equals 15 residues. CDR3 protein: CASSLTLRFTNEQFF. CDR3 DNA: TGTGCCAGCAGCTTGACCCTAAGATTTACTAATGAGCAGTTCTTC.

The chain joins TRBV5-1 to TRBJ2-1; D possibly corresponds to TRBD1 (5 bases). Germline V gene lookup returns CDR1 SGHRS and CDR2 YFSETQ. The CDR3 spans 15 residues. V was cut by 2 bases and J by 15 bases, with 24 bases left in between. In DNA, the CDR3 is TGCGCCAGCAGCTTAGAACAGGTTCGGATTTCAGAACTGTTCTTC. Its protein product is CASSLEQVRISELFF.